The 25 T cell receptor beta chains given below trace back to one sample, sequenced in a study of blood T cell repertoires in COVID-19. Using immunoSEQ multiplex PCR, the repertoire was profiled, and TCRdb retains in-frame clones only, with some absent. The sample yields some 200,000 clones, just under 85% seen once. What was sequenced was peripheral blood. The receptors were gathered from a woman between 45 and 65 years old with active or convalescent COVID-19.

In this sample, this clone turned up once. The chain couples TRBV3-1 (or the pseudogene TRBV3-2) to TRBJ1-4, with TRBD1 identical over 7 bases. This CDR3 is 15 amino acids long. CDR1 LGHDT and CDR2 YNNKEL come from the germline V gene (reference sequence). V was clipped by 4 bases and J by 8 bases; unmatched bases: 10. The CDR3 bases are TGTGCCAGCAGCCCGACAGGGCCTCTAAGGGAAAAACTGTTTTTT. Protein sequence: CASSPTGPLREKLFF.

The chain links TRBV5-6 to TRBJ1-4; 11 positions agree with TRBD1. This CDR3 has 14 amino acids. From germline, CDR1 is SGHDT and CDR2 YYEEEE. V lost 3 bases and J lost 7; bases outside the gene matches: 2. CDR3 amino acids: CASSWDRGSEKLFF. The CDR3 DNA sequence: TGTGCCAGCAGCTGGGACAGGGGGAGTGAAAAACTGTTTTTT.

This rearrangement joins TRBV28 to TRBJ2-5, with D uncertain. V lost 4 bases and J 0 bases, leaving 9 bases between the germline ends. This CDR3 comprises 14 residues. Germline CDR1 and CDR2: MDHEN and SYDVKM. The CDR3 DNA reads TGTGCCAGCAGTTCTGGCAGTAACCAAGAGACCCAGTACTTC. Amino acids: CASSSGSNQETQYF.

This CDR3 reads CASSPGHTQVAFSGANVLTF. The DNA for the CDR3 is TGTGCCAGCAGCCCGGGACACACCCAAGTAGCTTTTTCTGGGGCCAACGTCCTGACTTTC. The V gene is TRBV3-1 (or the pseudogene TRBV3-2), the J gene TRBJ2-6; a possible D gene is TRBD1 (6 bases). The CDR3 is 20 amino acids. V dropped 4 bases and J dropped 1 base, with 23 bases sitting between them. Germline V gene data show CDR1 as LGHDT and CDR2 as YNNKEL (reference sequence).

The chain joins TRBV14 to TRBJ2-2; TRBD1 might be the D (5 bases). Trimming stripped 4 bases from V and 4 bases from J, with 13 bases between. Germline CDR1 is SGHDN and CDR2 is FVKESK. CDR3 length: 15 amino acids. The DNA of the CDR3 is TGTGCCAGCAGCCGCTCCCAGGGTAGCACCGGGGAGCTGTTTTTT. It is translated as CASSRSQGSTGELFF.

The J gene is TRBJ2-7, the V gene TRBV7-2, with TRBD2 identical over 10 bases. CDR1 SGHTA and CDR2 FQGNSA come from the germline V gene. This CDR3 spans 17 amino acids. J gave up 3 bases and V 1 base, and 9 bases lay outside the gene matches. The CDR3: CASSLGSSGRRVYEQYF. The CDR3 DNA reads TGTGCCAGCAGCTTAGGCAGTAGCGGGAGGAGGGTCTACGAGCAGTACTTC.

The rearrangement uses TRBV28 and TRBJ1-4, with 7 bases that match TRBD1. The CDR3 has 15 amino acids. Germline CDR1 is MDHEN and CDR2 is SYDVKM. Trimming cost V 6 bases and J 8 bases; bases outside gene matches: 12. This CDR3 is CASRRPGTVGEKLFF. Here the CDR3 DNA reads TGTGCCAGCAGACGTCCCGGGACAGTAGGAGAAAAACTGTTTTTT. Based on the CDR3 plus reference TRBV28 and TRBJ1-4, the full variable domain is DVKVTQSSRYLVKRTGEKVFLECVQDMDHENMFWYRQDPGLGLRLIYFSYDVKMKEKGDIPEGYSVSREKKERFSLILESASTNQTSMYLCASRRPGTVGEKLFFGSGTQLSVL.

V and J are TRBV20-1 and TRBJ1-1; 7 nucleotides align to TRBD1. Germline V CDR1 and CDR2: DFQATT, SNEGSKA (reference sequence). Trimming removed 5 bases from V and 10 bases from J; junction bases left unmatched: 7. The CDR3 totals 11 residues. The CDR3 reads CSARQGQGAFF. The DNA for the CDR3 is TGCAGTGCTCGACAGGGCCAGGGAGCTTTCTTT.

J is TRBJ2-1 and V is TRBV29-1; 8 bases match TRBD2. The CDR3 spans 15 residues. In germline, CDR1 is SQVTM, CDR2 ANQGSEA. V trimming: 2 bases; J trimming: 6 bases; junction bases outside the gene matches: 9. In DNA, the CDR3 is TGCAGCGTTGAATGGCCGGCTAGCGGGCTCAATGAGCAGTTCTTC. This codes for CSVEWPASGLNEQFF.

The chain uses TRBV4-2 and TRBJ2-1; TRBD2 aligns across 12 bases. J lost 8 bases, V lost 6 bases, and 11 bases had no gene match. The germline CDR1 and CDR2 sequences are LGHNA and YNFKEQ. This CDR3 is 16 amino acids long. The CDR3 bases are TGTGCCAGCAGGCCGGGGCTAGCGGGAGGGCGGTATGAGCAGTTCTTC. It codes for CASRPGLAGGRYEQFF.

V usage is TRBV7-9 and J usage is TRBJ1-1; D uncertain. Trimming took off 1 base at V and 1 base at J, with 7 bases between the two ends. The CDR3 runs to 14 residues. From germline, CDR1 is SEHNR and CDR2 FQNEAQ (reference sequence). The CDR3 DNA is TGTGCCAGCAGCTTAGGAGGCGGGAACACTGAAGCTTTCTTT. It encodes CASSLGGGNTEAFF.

The chain uses TRBV19 and TRBJ1-2, with a tentative D call TRBD1 (6 bases). The CDR3 spans 13 residues. The V gene lost 7 bases and the J gene lost 8 bases, with 17 bases spanning the gap. The V gene's germline CDR1 is LNHDA and CDR2 SQIVND (reference sequence). The CDR3: CASIEQGVKGYTF. The CDR3 region has the DNA TGTGCCAGTATCGAACAGGGAGTGAAAGGCTACACCTTC.

This sequence joins TRBV2 and TRBJ1-3; possibly TRBD1 for D (6 bases). V was cut by 8 bases and J by 2 bases, with 13 bases left in between. This CDR3 spans 14 amino acids. Per germline, CDR1 SNHLY and CDR2 FYNNEI. The CDR3 spells CASWRGGTGNTIYF. CDR3 DNA: TGTGCCAGCTGGAGGGGGGGAACTGGAAACACCATATATTTT. The full variable domain, with the rest looked up from reference TRBV2 and TRBJ1-3, is EPEVTQTPSHQVTQMGQEVILRCVPISNHLYFYWYRQILGQKVEFLVSFYNNEISEKSEIFDDQFSVERPDGSNFTLKIRSTKLEDSAMYFCASWRGGTGNTIYFGEGSWLTVV.

The chain's CDR3 is CASSEQGLSLGTEAFF. The DNA for the CDR3 is TGTGCCAGCAGTGAGCAGGGTCTCTCGCTAGGCACTGAAGCTTTCTTT. The genes are TRBV2 and TRBJ1-1; D is possibly TRBD1 (5 bases). From germline, CDR1 is SNHLY and CDR2 FYNNEI. The V end lost 3 bases, the J end lost 4 bases, and 18 bases lay between the germline ends. The CDR3 sequence is 16 residues long.

This clone showed up just a few times. The chain combines TRBV6-1 with TRBJ2-2; TRBD2 matches 7 bases. Germline lookup yields CDR1 MNHNS and CDR2 SASEGT. V shed 3 bases, J shed 7 bases, and the junction held 8 bases outside the gene matches. The CDR3 extends over 15 amino acids. CDR3 sequence (DNA): TGTGCCAGCAGTGACCAGCGCGGGGGTAGCGGGGAGCTGTTTTTT. Protein: CASSDQRGGSGELFF.

This rearrangement joins TRBV3-1 (or the pseudogene TRBV3-2) to TRBJ1-6, with TRBD1 identical over 12 bases. Germline CDR1 and CDR2: LGHDT and YNNKEL (reference sequence). CDR3 size: 17 residues. Trimming cost V 5 bases and J 4 bases; bases outside gene matches: 6. The CDR3 DNA follows: TGTGCCAGCAGCTTCGGGACAGGGGGCAGATATAATTCACCCCTCCACTTT. Its translation is CASSFGTGGRYNSPLHF.

V is TRBV6-5 and J is TRBJ2-7; tentative D call: TRBD2 (6 bases). V was cut by 8 bases and J by 6 bases, with 17 bases left in between. From germline, CDR1 is MNHEY and CDR2 SVGAGI. The CDR3 has 13 amino acids. CDR3 amino acids: CASARLGRAEQYF. CDR3 coding DNA: TGTGCCAGCGCCCGACTAGGGCGTGCCGAGCAGTACTTC.

To note about this clone: The sample holds other DNA sequences that translate to the same CDR3. The V gene is TRBV30, the J gene TRBJ1-5; 9 bases map to TRBD1. The V gene's germline CDR1 is GTSNPN and CDR2 SVGIG (reference sequence). V shed 2 bases, J shed 4 bases, and the junction held 3 bases outside the gene matches. The CDR3 has 14 amino acids. The CDR3: CAWSQGQGNQPQHF. The CDR3 coding sequence is TGTGCCTGGAGTCAAGGACAGGGGAATCAGCCCCAGCATTTT.

This clone came up once. This chain uses TRBV10-3 with TRBJ2-2; D may be TRBD1 (6 bases). This CDR3 contains 18 residues. Trimming removed 2 bases from V and 4 bases from J, with 20 bases in between. Germline CDR1 reads ENHRY; CDR2 reads SYGVKD. The CDR3 spells CAISEADPTGVGTGELFF. CDR3 in DNA: TGTGCCATCAGTGAGGCGGACCCGACAGGTGTAGGCACCGGGGAGCTGTTTTTT.

This clone showed up just once. This chain uses TRBV4-2 with TRBJ1-1; 11 bases fit TRBD1. This CDR3 has 15 residues. V lost 1 base to trimming and J lost 6 bases; unmatched junction nucleotides: 4. CDR1 is LGHNA and CDR2 is YNFKEQ in the germline V gene. The CDR3 spells CASSQGTGGASEAFF. The CDR3 DNA is TGTGCCAGCAGCCAAGGGACAGGGGGCGCATCTGAAGCTTTCTTT.

The chain employs TRBV2 and TRBJ2-1, with TRBD1 as a possible D gene (6 bases). The CDR3 totals 15 residues. Germline V gene data show CDR1 as SNHLY and CDR2 as FYNNEI. Trimming removed 5 bases from V and 8 bases from J, with 19 bases in between. The DNA for the CDR3 is TGTGCCAGCAGTCCCCAGGGACACCCCGGGGATGAGCAGTTCTTC. Protein: CASSPQGHPGDEQFF. Using reference TRBV2 and TRBJ2-1 for the parts outside the CDR3, the full variable domain is EPEVTQTPSHQVTQMGQEVILRCVPISNHLYFYWYRQILGQKVEFLVSFYNNEISEKSEIFDDQFSVERPDGSNFTLKIRSTKLEDSAMYFCASSPQGHPGDEQFFGPGTRLTVL.

Concerning this clone itself: The junction differs from germline at one of its ends, possibly a read error. The chain has TRBV5-1 and TRBJ2-7; 9 nucleotides align to TRBD1. The CDR3 runs 12 residues. In germline, CDR1 is SGHRS, CDR2 YFSETQ. CDR3 in amino acids: CASSRGQGLRHF. In DNA, the CDR3 is TGCGCCAGCAGCCGGGGACAGGGCTTAAGGCACTTC.

This chain joins TRBV6-1 and TRBJ1-3, with TRBD1 as a possible D gene (5 bases). The V and J ends lost 3 bases and 2 bases respectively, with 5 bases between them. The CDR3 length is 13 residues. Per the germline V gene, CDR1 is MNHNS and CDR2 is SASEGT. For the CDR3, the DNA is TGTGCCAGCAGTGAGACAGCTGGAAACACCATATATTTT. Translating gives CASSETAGNTIYF.

This rearrangement joins TRBV6-6 to TRBJ1-5; tentative D call: TRBD1 (5 bases). The V end lost 0 bases, the J end lost 4 bases, and 10 bases lay between the germline ends. Germline V gene data show CDR1 as MNHNY and CDR2 as SVGAGI (reference sequence). The CDR3 loop spans 15 amino acids. CDR3 protein: CASSYSTAGNQPQHF. In DNA form, the CDR3 reads TGTGCCAGCAGTTACTCGACGGCAGGGAATCAGCCCCAGCATTTT.

The chain combines TRBV6-2 or TRBV6-3 with TRBJ1-5; TRBD1 matches 7 bases. The CDR3 is 15 amino acids. The germline CDR1 and CDR2 sequences are MNHEY and SVGEGT. The ends lost 0 bases at V and 6 bases at J; junction bases unmatched: 5. The DNA for the CDR3 is TGTGCCAGCAGTTACTCCCGACAGGGTGGTCAGCCCCAGCATTTT. Encoded protein: CASSYSRQGGQPQHF.